Included here is one T cell receptor (beta chain) sequence, with context. Its antigen is unknown. This entry belongs to a study of a mutant IDH1 vaccine in newly diagnosed glioma. Study details: Vaccine dosing followed radiotherapy by 4-6 weeks, or accompanied temozolomide cycles.

This sample's time point: week 11, during vaccination. One vaccine dose held 300 ug of mutant IDH1 20-mer peptide and came with topical imiquimod. Some clones are missing from TCRdb's copy, which holds only in-frame ones; the method was immunoSEQ multiplex PCR. This repertoire shows 25,000 to 40,000 clones, 60% to 80% found once; its top ten account for around 26%. The starting material was PBMCs, obtained from a glioma patient whose treatment included an IDH1 peptide vaccine. The clonotype originates from a man aged 25 to 40 with glioma.

CDR3 nucleotide sequence: TGTGCCAGCAGCCAAGGGGGACAGGGAGGTGGCTACACCTTC. Its translation is CASSQGGQGGGYTF. The chain links TRBV6-6 to TRBJ1-2, with 9 bases aligning to TRBD1. Trimming removed 6 bases from V and 7 bases from J; junction bases left unmatched: 9. The CDR3 has 14 residues. The V gene's germline CDR1 is MNHNY and CDR2 SVGAGI (reference sequence).